The rows below give T cell receptor beta chains drawn from one sample of a study of T cell repertoires in cytomegalovirus infection. TCRdb analysed the reads with MiXCR anew, one entry per CDR3 protein. The sample includes 350,000 to 500,000 distinct CDR3 sequences, roughly a third of them seen just once. Material: PBMCs. The receptors shown here come from a human donor in good health (CMV status not recorded). Some clones in this sample may be carry-over from other donors' samples. Both conserved end residues are part of each CDR3.

v_call cdr3_aa
TRBV7-2 CASSPRTGGYEQYF
TRBV7-9 CASSLSTGAYEQYF
TRBV19 CASRDTGTAANEKLFF
TRBV6-4 CASSDSMRPYNEQFF
TRBV28 CASSTTYSKGTAYGYTF
TRBV14 CASSPGGPGTGFIF
TRBV6-1 CASSQRTSGGALNEQFF
TRBV11-2 CASSNWGVNTEAFF
TRBV10-3 CAITGLAGGTYNEQFF
TRBV7-8 CASSFRDRAISYEQYF
TRBV2 CASMGGQGMSSYNSPLHF
TRBV12-3/TRBV12-4 CASSFLGRWDEQFF
TRBV7-2 CASSLSGGMNTEAFF
TRBV25-1 CASSARQGYEKLFF
TRBV7-9 CASSLALGNGYTF
TRBV6-2/TRBV6-3 CATEGLAVTDTQYF
TRBV28 CASSRTGGVKGDTQYF
TRBV6-8 CASTPGGHKAFF
TRBV6-5 CASSYGGHYGYTF
TRBV2 CASSRGERDSTDTQYF
TRBV20-1 CSARTSGSYEQYF
TRBV7-6 CASSHLVSYEQYF
TRBV2 CASSEIVTSDNQPQHF
TRBV11-2 CASSFLSGGATDTQYF
TRBV5-1 CASQTSGGPNTGELFF
TRBV6-6 CASSYSASSNSGYTF
TRBV27 CASSPIPLGQGPYGYTF
TRBV12-3/TRBV12-4 CASTGLGGGYTF
TRBV18 CASSPNRDSLYEQYF
TRBV7-8 CASSWGSLDAYSNQPQHF
TRBV7-9 CASSPKGRWGEQYF
TRBV7-6 CASSSAGVKENEQFF
TRBV7-6 CASSLGGGGRHNEQFF
TRBV7-7 CASSLGSDGELFF
TRBV20-1 CSAAEVAGGDEQFF
TRBV29-1 CSVVVGLGQPQHF
TRBV20-1 CSAVTDSATNEKLFF
TRBV6-5 CASSYRTPAGPFYGYTF
TRBV14 CASSQVWRGGYNEQFF
TRBV12-3/TRBV12-4 CASSSGFYTEAFF
TRBV4-3 CASSPRHAFGDTEAFF
TRBV18 CASAPSMTGYEQYF